The next 11 T cell receptor beta chains were all read from a single sample in a study of OX40 agonist ivuxolimab in advanced cancers. Profiled with immunoSEQ multiplex PCR; TCRdb holds only in-frame clones, not every one. The table shows tens of thousands of clones, with roughly 88% occurring only once. The sample consisted of CD4+ or CD8+ T cells sorted from blood, taken in a trial of the OX40 agonist ivuxolimab. Receptors originate from an adult with an advanced solid tumor such as melanoma, head and neck, liver or kidney cancer.

The sample holds one count of this clone. V usage is TRBV5-1 and J usage is TRBJ1-5, with TRBD1 as a possible D gene (5 bases). The V and J ends lost 1 base and 4 bases respectively, with 9 bases between them. CDR1 and CDR2 from the germline V gene are SGHRS and YFSETQ. The CDR3 contains 14 residues. This chain's CDR3 is CASSLWGENQPQHF. In DNA, the CDR3 is TGCGCCAGCAGCTTGTGGGGGGAGAATCAGCCCCAGCATTTT.

CDR3 coding DNA: TGTGCCAGCAGCCCGCGGGGGTTACCGGGGACTAGCGGGCCGTTTGGTCAAGAGACCCAGTACTTC. Residues: CASSPRGLPGTSGPFGQETQYF. This chain links TRBV7-6 with TRBJ2-5; 12 positions agree with TRBD2. Trimming at V came to 5 bases and at J to 2 bases, leaving 24 bases not matched to a gene. The CDR3 spans 22 residues. CDR1 and CDR2 from the germline V gene are SGHVS and FNYEAQ.

This sequence joins TRBV6-1 and TRBJ2-1; tentative D call: TRBD2 (6 bases). CDR1 MNHNS and CDR2 SASEGT come from the germline V gene. This CDR3 is built from 16 residues. V dropped 3 bases and J dropped 4 bases, with 16 bases sitting between them. The CDR3, as DNA: TGTGCCAGCAGTGAGTTGACTAGTAGTCTGTACAATGAGCAGTTCTTC. This gives the protein CASSELTSSLYNEQFF.

The chain joins TRBV19 to TRBJ2-5, with TRBD2 identical over 7 bases. Trimming took 9 bases from V and 5 from J; bases not matched to a gene: 12. This CDR3 is 14 amino acids long. In germline, CDR1 is LNHDA, CDR2 SQIVND (reference sequence). CDR3 region: CASRDGGSDETQYF. CDR3 in DNA: TGTGCCAGCCGGGACGGCGGGAGTGATGAGACCCAGTACTTC. The full variable domain, its missing parts supplied by reference TRBV19 and TRBJ2-5, is DGGITQSPKYLFRKEGQNVTLSCEQNLNHDAMYWYRQDPGQGLRLIYYSQIVNDFQKGDIAEGYSVSREKKESFPLTVTSAQKNPTAFYLCASRDGGSDETQYFGPGTRLLVL.

The chain uses TRBV5-1 and TRBJ2-1; no reliable D call. Deletions cut 4 bases from V and 5 bases from J, with 16 bases between. Germline CDR1 is SGHRS and CDR2 is YFSETQ. The CDR3 runs 15 residues. CDR3 protein: CASSASGRANNEQFF. In DNA, the CDR3 is TGCGCCAGCAGCGCCTCAGGACGAGCCAACAATGAGCAGTTCTTC.

The chain uses TRBV14 and TRBJ2-3; 14 positions agree with TRBD2. Germline lookup yields CDR1 SGHDN and CDR2 FVKESK. Trimming took 1 base from V and 7 from J; bases not matched to a gene: 1. This CDR3 contains 15 residues. The DNA for the CDR3 is TGTGCCAGCAGCCAAGGGACTAGCGGGAGGAATACGCAGTATTTT. It translates to CASSQGTSGRNTQYF.

The chain joins TRBV11-3 to TRBJ2-3, with 9 bases fitting TRBD1. This CDR3 is built from 18 residues. The ends lost 6 bases at V and 1 base at J; junction bases unmatched: 14. The germline V gene has CDR1 SGHNT and CDR2 YENEEA. The DNA of the CDR3 is TGTGCCAGCAGTCACACCGGGACAGGGCTTTGGGGCACAGATACGCAGTATTTT. Translated: CASSHTGTGLWGTDTQYF.

J is TRBJ2-1 and V is TRBV21-1. TRBV21-1 is a pseudogene locus. The CDR3 length is 14 residues. CDR3 residues: CASSLKKGYNEQFF. The DNA for the CDR3 is TGTGCCAGCAGCCTTAAGAAGGGCTACAATGAGCAGTTCTTC.

The V call is TRBV6-1, the J call TRBJ2-4; D perhaps matches TRBD1 (6 bases). Trimming pared 3 bases from V and 5 bases from J, leaving 17 bases between. The CDR3 spans 16 residues. Germline assignment: CDR1 MNHNS and CDR2 SASEGT. CDR3 loop: CASSDLWVWTENIQYF. For the CDR3, the DNA is TGTGCCAGCAGTGACCTATGGGTATGGACAGAAAACATTCAGTACTTC.

The chain joins TRBV5-1 to TRBJ2-2; TRBD2 matches 7 bases. CDR3 size: 15 residues. The V gene end was trimmed by 4 bases and the J gene end by 5 bases; junction bases not matched to a gene: 8. Germline V gene data show CDR1 as SGHRS and CDR2 as YFSETQ. CDR3 DNA: TGCGCCAGCAGCCAAGAGGGAGGGGATACCGGGGAGCTGTTTTTT. Protein: CASSQEGGDTGELFF.

The rearrangement joins TRBV11-3 to TRBJ2-7, with 8 bases matching TRBD2. The germline V gene encodes CDR1 SGHNT and CDR2 YENEEA. The CDR3 extends over 14 amino acids. V shed 5 bases and J 2 bases; nucleotides not matched to a gene: 5. This CDR3 reads CASSVSGTTYEQYF. CDR3 bases: TGTGCCAGCAGCGTTAGCGGGACCACCTACGAGCAGTACTTC.